Sequencing of this T cell receptor beta chain was carried out in a study of shared clonotypes between healthy human individuals. For the study at large: The donors, two women and three men, were aged 18 to 49.

Each PCR replicate from the sorted subsets contained 150 to 250 ng DNA, which is tens of thousands of T cell genomes. Libraries were prepared by immunoSEQ multiplex PCR; TCRdb keeps only in-frame clonotypes and omits some of them. The data show around 2.1 million clones, approximately 94% seen once. CDR1 is MNHEY, CDR2 SVGAGI, per germline. CDR3 length: 12 residues. Trimming removed 8 bases from V and 3 bases from J, with 11 bases in between. V and J are TRBV6-5 and TRBJ2-7, with TRBD2 as a possible D gene (5 bases). The source of this sequence is a man aged 18 to 30 in good health. The sequenced sample consisted of naive CD4+ T cells sorted from blood. Subset indicated: CD45RA+ positively selected. The CDR3 protein is CASRTAYYEQYF. The CDR3 nucleotides read TGTGCCAGCCGGACTGCCTACTACGAGCAGTACTTC.